This TCR beta chain was documented in a study of blood T cells in healthy people across ages. No fewer than 6 micrograms of total RNA were isolated from every sample. A sample-barcoded 5' primer and a J-beta primer mix were used in a second PCR of roughly 7 to 12 cycles. All samples yielded 2.5 million or more CDR3-containing paired-end reads. TCRdb itself ran the 5' RACE reads through MiXCR, one entry per CDR3 protein. The sample lists 1.5 million to 2 million distinct CDR3 sequences, roughly 32% occurring once. Study conclusions and caveats: The fall in TCR beta diversity per million T cells was roughly linear with age. A strong correlation was found between TCR beta diversity and the percentage of naive T cells.

With regard to this clonotype: Its antigen is unidentified.

The sequence derives from a woman aged 30 to 39 in good health. The sample was blood.

The CDR3 spells CASMAHRGSYEQYF. The CDR3 region has the DNA TGTGCCAGCATGGCACACAGAGGCTCCTACGAGCAGTACTTC. The V call is TRBV6-5, the J call TRBJ2-7, with D unresolved. Germline loops: CDR1 MNHEY, CDR2 SVGAGI. This CDR3 spans 14 amino acids. Trimming left V 7 bases short and J 0 bases short, with 13 bases between.